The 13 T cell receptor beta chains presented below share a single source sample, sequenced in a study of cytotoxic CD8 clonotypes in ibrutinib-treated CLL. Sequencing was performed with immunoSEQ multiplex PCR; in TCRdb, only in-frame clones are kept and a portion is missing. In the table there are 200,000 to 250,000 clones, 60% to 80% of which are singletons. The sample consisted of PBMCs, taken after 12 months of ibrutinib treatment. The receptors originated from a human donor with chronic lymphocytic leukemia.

The CDR3 DNA sequence: TGTGCCAGCAGCCCTGGGAACAGGGCGCCGTTCTTC. As protein: CASSPGNRAPFF. The V call is TRBV11-3, the J call TRBJ2-1; D possibly corresponds to TRBD1 (6 bases). The CDR3 has 12 residues. With 5 bases removed from V and 15 bases from J, the gap between germline ends came to 17 bases. Germline V gene lookup returns CDR1 SGHNT and CDR2 YENEEA.

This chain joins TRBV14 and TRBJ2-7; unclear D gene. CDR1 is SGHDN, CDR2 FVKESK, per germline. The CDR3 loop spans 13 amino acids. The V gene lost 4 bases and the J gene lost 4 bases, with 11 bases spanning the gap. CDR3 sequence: CASSRGGRYEQYF. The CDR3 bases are TGTGCCAGCAGCCGAGGCGGACGTTACGAGCAGTACTTC. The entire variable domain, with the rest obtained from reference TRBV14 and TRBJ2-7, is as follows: EAGVTQFPSHSVIEKGQTVTLRCDPISGHDNLYWYRRVMGKEIKFLLHFVKESKQDESGMPNNRFLAERTGGTYSTLKVQPAELEDSGVYFCASSRGGRYEQYFGPGTRLTVT.

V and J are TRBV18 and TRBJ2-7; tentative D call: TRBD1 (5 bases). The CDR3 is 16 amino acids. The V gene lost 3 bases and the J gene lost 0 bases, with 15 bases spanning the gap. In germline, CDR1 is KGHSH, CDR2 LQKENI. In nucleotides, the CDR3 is TGTGCCAGCTCACCTACGTGGGGCGGAAGCTCCTACGAGCAGTACTTC. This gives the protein CASSPTWGGSSYEQYF.

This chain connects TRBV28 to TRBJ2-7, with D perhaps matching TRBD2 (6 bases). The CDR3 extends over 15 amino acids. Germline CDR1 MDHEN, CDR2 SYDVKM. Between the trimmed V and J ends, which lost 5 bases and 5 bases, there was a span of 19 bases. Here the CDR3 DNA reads TGTGCCAGCAGTATAACCGGGACTCGGAGGCACGAGCAGTACTTC. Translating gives CASSITGTRRHEQYF. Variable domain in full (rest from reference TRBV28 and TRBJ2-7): DVKVTQSSRYLVKRTGEKVFLECVQDMDHENMFWYRQDPGLGLRLIYFSYDVKMKEKGDIPEGYSVSREKKERFSLILESASTNQTSMYLCASSITGTRRHEQYFGPGTRLTVT.

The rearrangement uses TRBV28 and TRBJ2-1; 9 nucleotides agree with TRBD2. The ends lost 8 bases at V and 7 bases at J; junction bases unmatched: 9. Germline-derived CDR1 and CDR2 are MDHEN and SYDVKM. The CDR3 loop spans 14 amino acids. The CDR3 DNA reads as TGTGCCAGCCCGCCTAGCGGGAATATGAATGAGCAGTTCTTC. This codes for CASPPSGNMNEQFF.

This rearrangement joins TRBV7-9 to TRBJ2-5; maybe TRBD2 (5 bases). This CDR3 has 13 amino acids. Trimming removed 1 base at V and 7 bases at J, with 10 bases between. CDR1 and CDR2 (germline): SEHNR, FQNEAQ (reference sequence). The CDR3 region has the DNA TGTGCCAGCAGCTTAGTTGCGGGCGTGACCCAGTACTTC. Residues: CASSLVAGVTQYF.

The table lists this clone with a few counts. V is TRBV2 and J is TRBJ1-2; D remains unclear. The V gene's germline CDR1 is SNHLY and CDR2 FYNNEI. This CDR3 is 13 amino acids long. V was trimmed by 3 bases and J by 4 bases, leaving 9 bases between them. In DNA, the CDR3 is TGTGCCAGCAGTGATCCAGCGAGCTATGGCTACACCTTC. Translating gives CASSDPASYGYTF.

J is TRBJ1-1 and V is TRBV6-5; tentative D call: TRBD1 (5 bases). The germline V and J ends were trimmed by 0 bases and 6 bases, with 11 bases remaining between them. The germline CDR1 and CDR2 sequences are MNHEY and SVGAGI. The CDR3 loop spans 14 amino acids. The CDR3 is CASSYSGGLAEAFF. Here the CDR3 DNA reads TGTGCCAGCAGTTACTCTGGGGGGTTGGCTGAAGCTTTCTTT.

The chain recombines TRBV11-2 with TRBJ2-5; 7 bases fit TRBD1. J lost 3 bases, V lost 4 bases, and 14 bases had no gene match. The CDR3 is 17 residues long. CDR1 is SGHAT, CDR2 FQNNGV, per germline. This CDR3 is CASSSNTRDSRKETQYF. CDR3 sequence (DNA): TGTGCCAGCAGCTCAAACACCCGGGACAGCCGGAAAGAGACCCAGTACTTC.

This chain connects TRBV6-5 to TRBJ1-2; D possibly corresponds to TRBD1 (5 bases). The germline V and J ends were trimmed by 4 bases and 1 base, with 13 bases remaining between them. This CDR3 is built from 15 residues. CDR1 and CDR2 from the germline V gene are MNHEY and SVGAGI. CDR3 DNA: TGTGCCAGCAGTTTACACCAGGGAGGTAACTATGGCTACACCTTC. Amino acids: CASSLHQGGNYGYTF.

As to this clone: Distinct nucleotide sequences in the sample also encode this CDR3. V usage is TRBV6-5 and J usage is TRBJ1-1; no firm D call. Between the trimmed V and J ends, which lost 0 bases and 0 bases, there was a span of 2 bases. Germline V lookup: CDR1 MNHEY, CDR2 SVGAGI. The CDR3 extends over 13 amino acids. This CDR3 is CASSYSMNTEAFF. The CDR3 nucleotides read TGTGCCAGCAGTTACTCGATGAACACTGAAGCTTTCTTT.

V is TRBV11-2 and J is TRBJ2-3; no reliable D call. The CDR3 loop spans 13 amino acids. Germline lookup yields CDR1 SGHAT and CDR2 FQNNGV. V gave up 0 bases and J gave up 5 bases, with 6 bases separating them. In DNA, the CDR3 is TGTGCCAGCAGCTTAGAGGAGAGAGATACGCAGTATTTT. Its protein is CASSLEERDTQYF.

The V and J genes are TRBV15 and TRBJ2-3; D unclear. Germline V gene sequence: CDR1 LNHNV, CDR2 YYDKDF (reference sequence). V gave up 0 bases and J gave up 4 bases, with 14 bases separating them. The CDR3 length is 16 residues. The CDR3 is CATSREVQFGADTQYF. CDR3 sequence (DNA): TGTGCCACCAGCAGAGAGGTCCAGTTTGGTGCAGATACGCAGTATTTT. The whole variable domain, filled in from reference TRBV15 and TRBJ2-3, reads DAMVIQNPRYQVTQFGKPVTLSCSQTLNHNVMYWYQQKSSQAPKLLFHYYDKDFNNEADTPDNFQSRRPNTSFCFLDIRSPGLGDTAMYLCATSREVQFGADTQYFGPGTRLTVL.